The rows below give T cell receptor beta chains drawn from one sample of a study of blood T cell repertoires in COVID-19. The assay was immunoSEQ multiplex PCR, and TCRdb's table has in-frame clones only and misses some. This sample carries about 470,000 clones, about nine tenths of them seen once, and the ten largest clones take 0.7%. Sample: PBMCs or T cells enriched from blood (not recorded which). These receptors were obtained from a woman aged 18-35 years who had recovered from COVID-19. The CDR3 runs from the conserved cysteine through the conserved F or W. D genes are given only for firm matches.

TRBV2,NA,TRBJ1-2,CASSGVNYGYTF
TRBV5-1,TRBD2,TRBJ2-1,CASSPHSGGVYNEQFF
TRBV11-2,TRBD1,TRBJ1-3,CASSLGDRAGGNTIYF
TRBV5-6,TRBD1,TRBJ1-1,CASRQQGLMTEAFF
TRBV28,TRBD1,TRBJ1-1,CASSGQESGKVAFF
TRBV29-1,NA,TRBJ1-1,CSVDTAEAFF
TRBV2,NA,TRBJ1-2,CASSEVGETGPTF
TRBV6-5,NA,TRBJ1-1,CASSKGQSYEAFF
TRBV3-1/TRBV3-2,NA,TRBJ1-4,CASSPGVANEKLFF
TRBV6-5,TRBD1,TRBJ1-3,CASSTWTGEGNTIYF
TRBV5-1,NA,TRBJ1-2,CASSPPPGSHGYTF
TRBV2,NA,TRBJ2-3,CASSGGESSLDTQYF
TRBV7-8,NA,TRBJ1-5,CASSSGGADLNQPQHF
TRBV9,NA,TRBJ1-1,CASSVDPGGPNTEAFF
TRBV20-1,NA,TRBJ1-5,CSASWASYSNQPQHF
TRBV20-1,NA,TRBJ1-2,CSASGSYLPGDGYTF